This T cell receptor beta chain is from a study of cytomegalovirus exposure and HLA in healthy donors (dated by TCRdb to 2016 to 2017). For the study in its entirety: An earlier analysis of roughly 500 of the donors reported under 300 Gb of sequence data and 95 million to 120 million unique TCR beta sequences obtained from 150 million to 200 million T cells. An early release covering about 600 HLA-typed donors comprised about 300 gigabases of sequencing data and tens of millions of unique TCR sequences. Among the roughly 400 genotyped donors, approximately 81% belonged to the genetic ancestry cluster associated with self-reported Caucasian donors. The study aimed to test whether cataloging public T cell receptors could reveal signatures of past pathogen exposure. The study profiled the T cell repertoires of more than 500 subjects by immunosequencing and related them to cytomegalovirus serostatus. In addition to the first cohort of 666 subjects, a separate validation cohort of 120 different subjects was used. To predict cytomegalovirus infection status, the study combined high-throughput TCR immunosequencing, statistical association of individual TCRs with disease status, and machine learning. A later analysis re-analyzed previously published TCR beta repertoires from approximately 670 donors and added high-resolution HLA genotyping to study TCR occurrence patterns. Rather than drawing on any new phenotypic data, the later analysis identified candidate immune exposures from TCR beta sequences and the way those sequences occurred across donors. An earlier analysis of some 500 of the donors applied high-throughput TCR beta sequencing to assess whether each TCR beta V gene segment acted as functional or pseudogenic. Alongside the repertoire data, information on donor age, sex, ethnicity and CMV serostatus was compiled. A later genetic analysis used genome-wide SNP genotypes for about 60% of the 666 donors, treating that subset as a discovery cohort. Every repertoire in the discovery cohort had been generated on one and the same sequencing platform. Both class I and class II loci were covered by HLA typing, at four-digit resolution. Typing coverage differed by locus: A, B, C, DRB1 and DQB1 were typed in roughly 620-630 donors, DQA1 in roughly 510, DPA1 in around 580, and DPB1 in 472. Because of strong linkage in the cohort, roughly five DR-DQ haplotypes were treated as single units for association and clustering. Among approximately 370 genotyped donors of the cohort, an average of around 250,000 unique TCR beta nucleotide sequences was sequenced per donor, of which 15% to 20% were non-productive.

The CDR3 holds 12 amino acids from the cysteine to the phenylalanine. Only CDR3 DNA remains: 36 bases, in frame from the first base. Trimming takes 5 bases off V and 5 bases off J; junction bases not matched to a gene: 3. CDR1 and CDR2, per the germline V gene (reference sequence), are SEHNR and FQNEAQ. The cohort consisted of more than 650 healthy bone marrow donors. At the time of sampling, every cohort member was nominally healthy, though immune exposures that went unrecorded were likely present. CMV serostatus was recorded as positive for roughly 290 and negative for about 50% of the roughly 670 cohort members, whereas no CMV serostatus was recorded for the donor in question. A peripheral blood sample was collected from each donor, and TCR beta sequencing was performed on peripheral blood mononuclear cells. The Qiagen DNeasy Blood Extraction Kit was used to extract genomic DNA from the blood cell samples.

Overall study outcomes, separate from this receptor: A total of some 180 TCR beta chains were listed by the study as associated with cytomegalovirus. Several of the top co-occurrence clusters appeared to be linked to parvovirus B19, influenza, CMV and Epstein-Barr virus, according to a later analysis. According to the authors, the approach could potentially be generalized to other disease states and immunological phenotypes. A later analysis found that most CMV-associated TCR beta chains appeared HLA-restricted, with HLA associations seemingly driven largely by CMV exposure. Because the 87-base-pair reads could not distinguish some IMGT-functional V segments, including TRBV6-2 and TRBV6-3, those segments were excluded. Specific HLA alleles were associated with over 15,000 TCR beta sequences at a false discovery rate of 0.05 in a later analysis. A few of the identified cytomegalovirus-associated TCR beta chains were confirmed in vitro to be specific for cytomegalovirus antigens. Because HLA typing was unavailable for some donors at each locus, only the typed subset was used in association tests. According to a later analysis, TCR association rates differed among HLA loci, with DRB1 alleles showing the most associated TCRs and HLA-C alleles showing the fewest. Strong co-occurrence of HLA alleles, especially DR and DQ, made assigning TCR associations to individual alleles difficult. Correlated functional status among segregating V segments might reflect linkage disequilibrium, but an unknown experimental factor could not be ruled out. A later analysis found that HLA-associated TCR beta chains were more clonally expanded and had lower generation probabilities than equally common non-associated chains. In a later genetic analysis, a missense DCLRE1C variant was associated with V-gene and J-gene trimming of TCR beta chains, and the association was replicated in an independent cohort. In this cohort, only TCR beta chains were sequenced, and detectable features were limited by the absence of alpha or paired-chain data. A further reported finding was that TCR beta sequences accurately predicted the HLA-A and HLA-B alleles for most subjects in the first cohort. CMV serostatus was the only immune exposure information available for the cohort. Roughly uniform sequencing depth across donors was assumed in presence/absence analyses, although this assumption may not hold. Across donors, most TCR sequences were observed very rarely, whereas some public TCRs were present in many individuals. Compared with the 666-donor mean, donors in an Asian-associated ancestry cluster had fewer N-insertions in productive TCRs, according to a later genetic analysis. In an earlier analysis of some 550 of the donors, most TCR beta V segments were observed in productive rearrangements about 87% or about 30% of the time, broadly matching IMGT annotations. Cytomegalovirus status was reported to be diagnosed by the classifier with high specificity and sensitivity in both the original and validation cohorts. Because counts were too low, some 17 rarely observed V segments, including chromosome 9 orphons, were left out of the earlier analysis of 500 to 650 of the donors. A cluster of highly shared sequence variants was judged likely to be a technical artifact of the sequencing pipeline.

The method was the immunoSEQ multiplex PCR assay. The multiplex PCR relied on a mix of 60 forward primers for TCR Vbeta segments and 13 reverse primers for TCR Jbeta segments. Amplification of the CDR3 region of rearranged TCR beta genes was performed with a multiplex PCR assay on genomic DNA. Amplified TCR beta libraries were sequenced as 87-base-pair reads on the Illumina HiSeq System. The authors' analysis ran thus. In a later analysis, tens of millions of unique TCR beta chains were counted across the 650 to 750 repertoires, and roughly 9.9 million of these chains were shared by at least two donors. A nearest-neighbor algorithm error-corrected the raw reads and collapsed the reads into unique sequences, merging closely related sequences to remove PCR and sequencing errors. Alignment of CDR3 sequences to IMGT reference sequences was used to assign V, D and J gene segments. For a sequence to be retained, at least a six-nucleotide match to both a V gene segment and a J gene segment was required. Rearrangements were called productive when the CDR3 lacked stop codons and stayed in frame with V and J; all others were non-productive. CDR3 was defined according to IMGT convention as the region running from the second conserved V-encoded cysteine to the conserved J-encoded phenylalanine. The earlier analysis of more than 450 of the donors excluded sequences that lacked an unambiguous match to a single V gene segment. In an earlier analysis of 587 of the donors, V segments were called functional above 56.7% productive rearrangements and were called segregating when the between-donor standard deviation exceeded 5%. A statistical classification framework was developed to diagnose cytomegalovirus status using the catalog of TCR beta chain sequences. In a later analysis, V and J genes were assigned by comparing TCR nucleotide sequences against IMGT/GENE-DB human TR gene sequences. Using the TCRdist pipeline, a later analysis assigned CDR3 sequences along with most-parsimonious VDJ recombination scenarios. In a later analysis, each TCR beta chain was defined by its CDR3 amino acid sequence together with its V-gene family, and reads without a unique V-gene family were excluded. In a later analysis, fewer than 600 highly shared, low-generation-probability nucleotide sequences were removed to address suspected cross-contamination and a sequencing artifact. In a later analysis, a clonal expansion index was calculated for each public chain from normalized within-repertoire ranks of inferred template counts. In a later analysis, generation probabilities were computed with a VDJ recombination model fitted to out-of-frame rearrangements, and the resulting probabilities were checked against IGoR. Hypergeometric tests were used in a later analysis to score TCR-TCR, TCR-HLA and TCR-CMV co-occurrence, with a repertoire-size bias correction applied to the TCR pairs. False discovery rates were estimated in a later analysis by permuting HLA or CMV assignments 20 times. In a later analysis, co-occurring TCRs were grouped using DBSCAN, and TCRdist sequence similarity was added for clustering within HLA-allele-positive subsets. For co-occurrence clustering, repertoires with fewer than 30,000 or more than 120,000 public chains were excluded, along with a handful of repertoires with anomalous nucleotide sharing. TCRdb mirrors the immuneACCESS table, restricted to in-frame sequences. Some clones are absent from its copies; in checked studies, under half trace to an unresolved V gene, and the reason for the others is unknown. The DNA gave D and trimming, while V, J and clone size come from that table. This sample comprises some 90,000 clones, around 84% of them detected only once. The top ten clones comprise over 9% of the sample.

Comment on this clone: What this receptor recognizes is not known. Within one base of it there is no much larger clone, and no base qualities were kept.

Recombination linked TRBV7-9 to TRBJ2-7; 7 bases in the middle match TRBD1. Sequencing input: PBMCs. The clonotype originates from a human donor in good health. The sequenced DNA is TGTGCCAGCAGCCTCCAGGGGGACGAGCAGTACTTC. It translates as CASSLQGDEQYF.